A selection of T cell receptor beta chains follows, all from one sample in a study of cytomegalovirus exposure and HLA in healthy donors. Assay: immunoSEQ multiplex PCR; the TCRdb copy retains only in-frame clones and omits some. The sample includes around 90,000 clones, approximately 60% seen only once; the top ten take around 5.5%. Sample: PBMCs. These receptors were taken from a woman aged 25 to 39 in good health and CMV-seropositive. The CDR3 runs from the conserved cysteine through the conserved F or W. The D gene is left open where the match is weak. Some rows have no size entry. The others give once, few or many, or a class for an expanded clone.

D gene: TRBD1
V gene: TRBV7-2
J gene: TRBJ2-3
clone size: -
CDR3 protein: CASSQGTVSTDTQYF
CDR3 DNA: TGTGCCAGCAGCCAAGGGACAGTTAGCACAGATACGCAGTATTTT

D gene: -
V gene: TRBV19
J gene: TRBJ1-2
clone size: -
CDR3 protein: CASSIGGFGGASVYGYTF
CDR3 DNA: TGTGCCAGTAGTATCGGAGGCTTTGGCGGGGCGTCAGTCTATGGCTACACCTTC

D gene: -
V gene: TRBV9
J gene: TRBJ1-1
clone size: few
CDR3 protein: CASSVEPRGNTEAFF
CDR3 DNA: TGTGCCAGCAGCGTAGAACCTAGGGGCAACACTGAAGCTTTCTTT

D gene: TRBD1
V gene: TRBV19
J gene: TRBJ1-1
clone size: -
CDR3 protein: CASILGTGGFTEAFF
CDR3 DNA: TGTGCCAGTATCCTAGGGACAGGGGGTTTCACTGAAGCTTTCTTT

D gene: TRBD2
V gene: TRBV5-1
J gene: TRBJ2-5
clone size: -
CDR3 protein: CASSLLAGRPETQYF
CDR3 DNA: TGCGCCAGCAGCTTGCTAGCGGGGCGTCCGGAGACCCAGTACTTC

D gene: -
V gene: TRBV5-6
J gene: TRBJ1-4
clone size: few
CDR3 protein: CASSSRVPNEKLFF
CDR3 DNA: TGTGCCAGCAGCTCCAGGGTGCCTAATGAAAAACTGTTTTTT

D gene: TRBD1
V gene: TRBV6-5
J gene: TRBJ2-5
clone size: -
CDR3 protein: CASSGRQGGQTQYF
CDR3 DNA: TGTGCCAGCAGTGGACGACAGGGCGGGCAGACCCAGTACTTC

D gene: -
V gene: TRBV6-1
J gene: TRBJ1-6
clone size: -
CDR3 protein: CASSYRAPGAPLHF
CDR3 DNA: TGTGCCAGCAGTTATAGGGCCCCCGGGGCACCCCTCCACTTT

D gene: -
V gene: TRBV9
J gene: TRBJ2-1
clone size: -
CDR3 protein: CASSVEGNGMRVQFF
CDR3 DNA: TGTGCCAGCAGCGTAGAAGGGAACGGCATGCGGGTGCAGTTCTTC

D gene: -
V gene: TRBV4-2
J gene: TRBJ2-2
clone size: -
CDR3 protein: CASSQDSRDTNTGELFF
CDR3 DNA: TGTGCCAGCAGCCAAGATTCAAGGGACACGAACACCGGGGAGCTGTTTTTT

D gene: TRBD1
V gene: TRBV5-1
J gene: TRBJ1-1
clone size: -
CDR3 protein: CASSDSGGRTEAFF
CDR3 DNA: TGCGCCAGCAGCGATTCAGGGGGGAGGACTGAAGCTTTCTTT

D gene: TRBD1
V gene: TRBV18
J gene: TRBJ2-2
clone size: few
CDR3 protein: CASSPPTGANTGELFF
CDR3 DNA: TGTGCCAGCTCACCACCTACAGGGGCGAACACCGGGGAGCTGTTTTTT

D gene: TRBD1
V gene: TRBV7-9
J gene: TRBJ1-6
clone size: few
CDR3 protein: CASSYGQGFYNSPLHF
CDR3 DNA: TGTGCCAGCAGCTATGGACAGGGCTTCTATAATTCACCCCTCCACTTT

D gene: -
V gene: TRBV7-3
J gene: TRBJ1-1
clone size: -
CDR3 protein: CASSIEGDTEAFF
CDR3 DNA: TGTGCCAGCAGCATAGAAGGGGACACTGAAGCTTTCTTT

D gene: -
V gene: TRBV4-1
J gene: TRBJ2-7
clone size: -
CDR3 protein: CASSHQGVGYEQYF
CDR3 DNA: TGCGCCAGCAGCCACCAGGGTGTGGGGTACGAGCAGTACTTC

D gene: TRBD2
V gene: TRBV6-6
J gene: TRBJ2-3
clone size: -
CDR3 protein: CASSLGGDTQYF
CDR3 DNA: TGTGCCAGCAGCTTGGGGGGGGATACGCAGTATTTT

D gene: TRBD1
V gene: TRBV28
J gene: TRBJ1-2
clone size: -
CDR3 protein: CASIISGTGSGYTF
CDR3 DNA: TGTGCCAGCATAATCTCCGGGACAGGGAGCGGCTACACCTTC

D gene: TRBD2
V gene: TRBV7-6
J gene: TRBJ2-7
clone size: -
CDR3 protein: CASSSPGGYEQYF
CDR3 DNA: TGTGCCAGCAGCTCCCCGGGGGGCTACGAGCAGTACTTC

D gene: TRBD1
V gene: TRBV27
J gene: TRBJ1-4
clone size: -
CDR3 protein: CASSLGAGGVPNEKLFF
CDR3 DNA: TGTGCCAGCAGTTTAGGGGCAGGGGGCGTCCCTAATGAAAAACTGTTTTTT

D gene: TRBD2
V gene: TRBV5-1
J gene: TRBJ2-3
clone size: -
CDR3 protein: CASSLSRGGTDTQYF
CDR3 DNA: TGCGCCAGCAGCTTATCGCGGGGGGGCACAGATACGCAGTATTTT

D gene: -
V gene: TRBV18
J gene: TRBJ2-2
clone size: -
CDR3 protein: CASSPGFGGGTGELFF
CDR3 DNA: TGTGCCAGCTCACCGGGTTTCGGAGGAGGGACCGGGGAGCTGTTTTTT

D gene: -
V gene: TRBV5-5
J gene: TRBJ1-1
clone size: -
CDR3 protein: CASSPGPGHLSPEAFF
CDR3 DNA: TGTGCCAGCAGCCCGGGGCCGGGACACCTATCACCTGAAGCTTTCTTT

D gene: -
V gene: TRBV21-1
J gene: TRBJ1-3
clone size: few
CDR3 protein: CASSKLIVGPYSGNTIYF
CDR3 DNA: TGTGCCAGCAGCAAATTGATCGTGGGGCCGTACTCTGGAAACACCATATATTTT

D gene: TRBD1
V gene: TRBV19
J gene: TRBJ2-3
clone size: -
CDR3 protein: CASSRTGSTDTQYF
CDR3 DNA: TGTGCCAGTAGTCGGACAGGGAGCACAGATACGCAGTATTTT